These 26 T cell receptor beta chains were sequenced from one sample in a study of T cells in localized non-small cell lung cancer. TCRdb's copy holds only in-frame clones and misses some; the assay was immunoSEQ multiplex PCR. The sample has around 50,000 clones; roughly four fifths are singletons. The sequenced sample was peripheral blood, obtained before any cancer treatment. The receptors were gathered from a female donor at least 60 years old with stage II squamous cell lung carcinoma.

The chain combines TRBV9 with TRBJ2-3; maybe TRBD1 (6 bases). Germline V CDR1 and CDR2: SGDLS, YYNGEE. The V gene lost 2 bases and the J gene lost 1 base, with 11 bases spanning the gap. This CDR3 is built from 15 residues. The CDR3 sequence: CASSVSGQGTDTQYF. The DNA of the CDR3 is TGTGCCAGCAGCGTTTCGGGACAAGGCACAGATACGCAGTATTTT. Using reference TRBV9 and TRBJ2-3 for the parts outside the CDR3, the full variable domain is DSGVTQTPKHLITATGQRVTLRCSPRSGDLSVYWYQQSLDQGLQFLIQYYNGEERAKGNILERFSAQQFPDLHSELNLSSLELGDSALYFCASSVSGQGTDTQYFGPGTRLTVL.

The chain is built from TRBV4-1 and TRBJ1-2; D is uncertain. V lost 0 bases to trimming and J lost 4 bases, with 0 bases between them. Germline-derived CDR1 and CDR2 are MGHRA and YSYEKL. The CDR3 runs 11 residues. CDR3 protein: CASSQDYGYTF. CDR3 sequence (DNA): TGCGCCAGCAGCCAAGACTATGGCTACACCTTC.

The chain recombines TRBV4-3 with TRBJ2-1; 7 bases line up with TRBD1. J lost 10 bases, V lost 2 bases, and 11 bases had no gene match. Germline V gene sequence: CDR1 LGHNA, CDR2 YSLEER. The CDR3 length is 15 residues. CDR3 bases: TGCGCCAGCAGCCAAAACCCCACAGGGGCGATCGAGCAGTTCTTC. It encodes CASSQNPTGAIEQFF.

This rearrangement joins TRBV5-1 to TRBJ1-1; D might be TRBD1 (6 bases). The CDR3 length is 14 residues. V was cut by 3 bases and J by 3 bases, with 12 bases left in between. CDR1 SGHRS and CDR2 YFSETQ come from the germline V gene. The CDR3 coding sequence is TGCGCCAGCAGCTCCCGACAGGATGACACTGAAGCTTTCTTT. This codes for CASSSRQDDTEAFF.

This sequence joins TRBV19 and TRBJ1-1; 7 nucleotides align to TRBD1. This CDR3 contains 14 residues. The ends lost 4 bases at V and 1 base at J; junction bases unmatched: 3. In germline, CDR1 is LNHDA, CDR2 SQIVND (reference sequence). CDR3 sequence: CASSRQGSNTEAFF. CDR3 bases: TGTGCCAGTAGTAGACAGGGCTCGAACACTGAAGCTTTCTTT.

The V gene is TRBV18, the J gene TRBJ2-2, with 7 positions matching TRBD1. The CDR3 spans 15 residues. V was clipped by 4 bases and J by 0 bases; unmatched bases: 2. Looked up from germline, CDR1 is KGHSH and CDR2 is LQKENI. This chain's CDR3 is CASSLQGPNTGELFF. The CDR3 DNA follows: TGTGCCAGCTCACTACAGGGGCCGAACACCGGGGAGCTGTTTTTT.

V gene TRBV18 combines with J gene TRBJ1-5; no reliable D call. CDR1 is KGHSH, CDR2 LQKENI, per germline. This CDR3 contains 14 residues. The V end lost 6 bases, the J end lost 0 bases, and 9 bases lay between the germline ends. In DNA, the CDR3 is TGTGCCAGCTCGGTGGCTTATAGCAATCAGCCCCAGCATTTT. Translation: CASSVAYSNQPQHF.

The chain links TRBV19 to TRBJ2-1; TRBD1 matches at 9 bases. Per the germline V gene, CDR1 is LNHDA and CDR2 is SQIVND (reference sequence). This CDR3 has 17 residues. J gave up 4 bases and V 5 bases, and 12 bases lay outside the gene matches. CDR3 residues: CASSATTGGVPYNEQFF. CDR3 sequence (DNA): TGTGCCAGTAGTGCCACGACAGGGGGAGTTCCTTACAATGAGCAGTTCTTC.

This clone was seen more than once but under ten times. The chain combines TRBV7-2 with TRBJ2-3; D possibly uses TRBD1 or TRBD2 (5 bases each). CDR1 and CDR2 from the germline V gene are SGHTA and FQGNSA. This CDR3 comprises 12 residues. V was clipped by 5 bases and J by 7 bases, with 10 bases between them. The CDR3 coding sequence is TGTGCCAGCAGCCAGCCGGGGCATACGCAGTATTTT. This codes for CASSQPGHTQYF.

The chain uses TRBV5-5 and TRBJ2-5, with D perhaps TRBD2 (5 bases). Trimming took off 1 base at V and 0 bases at J, with 10 bases between the two ends. The CDR3 spans 15 residues. The germline V gene encodes CDR1 SGHKS and CDR2 YYEKEE (reference sequence). This CDR3 reads CASSLSGAHQETQYF. CDR3 nucleotides: TGTGCCAGCAGCTTGAGCGGCGCTCACCAAGAGACCCAGTACTTC.

The genes are TRBV7-9 and TRBJ2-3; TRBD1 is a possible D gene (5 bases). Trimming removed 4 bases from V and 7 bases from J, with 12 bases in between. This CDR3 has 13 residues. Germline CDR1 SEHNR, CDR2 FQNEAQ (reference sequence). The CDR3 region is CASSSLQGHTQYF. The CDR3 DNA sequence: TGTGCCAGCAGCTCTCTTCAGGGCCATACGCAGTATTTT.

CDR3 DNA sequence: TGTGCCAGCACCCCTGCGGGGGCCGGAGACGCGACCCAGTACTTC. It yields the protein CASTPAGAGDATQYF. The gene calls are TRBV27 and TRBJ2-5, with D possibly matching TRBD2 (7 bases). CDR1 and CDR2 from the germline V gene are MNHEY and SMNVEV (reference sequence). The CDR3 totals 15 residues. The ends were cut back, 7 bases at V and 7 bases at J, with 22 bases in the middle.

V usage is TRBV2 and J usage is TRBJ2-7; tentative D call: TRBD1 (6 bases). From germline, CDR1 is SNHLY and CDR2 FYNNEI. The length of the CDR3 is 14 residues. The V end lost 7 bases, the J end lost 0 bases, and 13 bases lay between the germline ends. CDR3 sequence reads: CASKLEGGSYEQYF. As DNA, the CDR3 is TGTGCCAGCAAGTTGGAAGGGGGCTCCTACGAGCAGTACTTC.

The rearrangement joins TRBV25-1 to TRBJ1-2, with D unclear. Trimming cost V 2 bases and J 7 bases, with 11 bases left between them. The CDR3 contains 13 residues. Germline-derived CDR1 and CDR2 are MGHDK and SYGVNS. For the CDR3, the DNA is TGTGCCAGCAGTGAAATCGCCTCAGGTGGCTACACCTTC. Its translation: CASSEIASGGYTF.

This chain uses TRBV6-5 with TRBJ2-7; the match to TRBD1 covers 7 bases. The CDR3 is 14 amino acids. The trim removed 4 bases at V and 2 bases at J, leaving 5 bases unmatched. Germline CDR1 is MNHEY and CDR2 is SVGAGI. Written as DNA, the CDR3 is TGTGCCAGCAGTTCGCCGGGACAGACCTACGAGCAGTACTTC. Translation: CASSSPGQTYEQYF.

The rearrangement links TRBV6-1 to TRBJ2-6; D is unclear. Per the germline V gene, CDR1 is MNHNS and CDR2 is SASEGT. Deletions cut 7 bases from V and 0 bases from J, with 4 bases between. The CDR3 covers 13 residues. The CDR3 here is CASKASGANVLTF. As DNA, the CDR3 is TGTGCCAGCAAGGCCTCTGGGGCCAACGTCCTGACTTTC.

The chain uses TRBV9 and TRBJ1-1, with no clear D. Germline-derived CDR1 and CDR2 are SGDLS and YYNGEE. V was pared by 0 bases and J by 7 bases, with 19 bases between. This CDR3 comprises 16 residues. CDR3 sequence reads: CASSVAWQVLTGEAFF. CDR3 coding DNA: TGTGCCAGCAGCGTAGCCTGGCAGGTCCTAACGGGTGAAGCTTTCTTT.

The rearrangement joins TRBV6-6 to TRBJ1-5; a possible D gene is TRBD1 (6 bases). The germline gives CDR1 MNHNY, CDR2 SVGAGI (reference sequence). With 8 bases removed from V and 6 bases from J, the gap between germline ends came to 23 bases. The CDR3 covers 16 residues. The CDR3 spells CASGLMRGDWSQPQHF. The DNA for the CDR3 is TGTGCCAGCGGACTTATGAGGGGGGATTGGAGTCAGCCCCAGCATTTT.

The V call is TRBV6-5, the J call TRBJ1-2; D is unresolved. The CDR3 has 15 amino acids. Germline loops: CDR1 MNHEY, CDR2 SVGAGI. The ends were cut back, 8 bases at V and 2 bases at J, with 18 bases in the middle. The CDR3 protein is CASAKIEGLNYGYTF. For the CDR3, the DNA is TGTGCCAGCGCTAAGATCGAAGGCCTGAACTATGGCTACACCTTC.

V gene TRBV5-1 combines with J gene TRBJ1-4; D perhaps matches TRBD1 (5 bases). The CDR3 contains 17 residues. With 3 bases removed from V and 2 bases from J, the gap between germline ends came to 17 bases. In germline, CDR1 is SGHRS, CDR2 YFSETQ. CDR3 amino acids: CASSSTPRGITNEKLFF. CDR3 nucleotides: TGCGCCAGCAGCTCCACCCCCCGGGGGATCACTAATGAAAAACTGTTTTTT.

This clone was observed a single time. The CDR3 loop reads CASSPGGSGYTF. DNA for the CDR3: TGTGCCAGCAGCCCCGGAGGGTCGGGCTACACCTTC. The genes are TRBV7-9 and TRBJ1-2, with D unclear. V dropped 5 bases and J dropped 8 bases, with 12 bases sitting between them. CDR3 size: 12 residues. Germline V lookup: CDR1 SEHNR, CDR2 FQNEAQ (reference sequence).

CDR3 DNA: TGCGCCAGCAGCCAAGATCGGGGCGGGACAGCAAATTCACCCCTCCACTTT. Translated, it gives CASSQDRGGTANSPLHF. The chain links TRBV4-3 to TRBJ1-6, with TRBD1 matching over 7 bases. The CDR3 runs 17 residues. Trimming took 0 bases from V and 7 from J; bases not matched to a gene: 9. Looked up from germline, CDR1 is LGHNA and CDR2 is YSLEER.

J is TRBJ1-2 and V is TRBV6-1; the D is unclear. In germline, CDR1 is MNHNS, CDR2 SASEGT. V was pared by 5 bases and J by 4 bases, with 17 bases between. The CDR3 runs 15 residues. This CDR3 reads CASSQSSTVSYGYTF. The DNA for the CDR3 is TGTGCCAGCAGTCAGTCTTCGACGGTGAGCTATGGCTACACCTTC.

The chain carries TRBV11-2 and TRBJ1-2; 7 bases are shared with TRBD1. The CDR3 runs 15 residues. Germline V lookup: CDR1 SGHAT, CDR2 FQNNGV. Trimming removed 5 bases from V and 4 bases from J; junction bases left unmatched: 10. The CDR3 spells CASSQGVGVLYGYTF. In nucleotides, the CDR3 is TGTGCCAGCAGCCAGGGGGTAGGAGTACTCTATGGCTACACCTTC. Based on the CDR3 plus reference TRBV11-2 and TRBJ1-2, the full variable domain is EAGVAQSPRYKIIEKRQSVAFWCNPISGHATLYWYQQILGQGPKLLIQFQNNGVVDDSQLPKDRFSAERLKGVDSTLKIQPAKLEDSAVYLCASSQGVGVLYGYTFGSGTRLTVV.

This chain links TRBV25-1 with TRBJ2-3; D is uncertain. Trimming left V 5 bases short and J 3 bases short, with 6 bases between. Germline loops: CDR1 MGHDK, CDR2 SYGVNS. The CDR3 contains 12 residues. The CDR3 spells CASSSGTDTQYF. CDR3 bases: TGTGCCAGCAGTTCCGGGACAGATACGCAGTATTTT.

This chain connects TRBV19 to TRBJ1-4; 10 bases are a match to TRBD1. The CDR3 runs to 19 residues. J lost 3 bases, V lost 3 bases, and 13 bases had no gene match. Germline-derived CDR1 and CDR2 are LNHDA and SQIVND (reference sequence). The CDR3 here is CASSIVLFGGTGANEKLFF. DNA of the CDR3: TGTGCCAGTAGTATCGTCTTGTTCGGAGGGACAGGGGCTAATGAAAAACTGTTTTTT.